This T cell receptor beta chain was captured by sequencing in a study of cytomegalovirus exposure and HLA in healthy donors. The PCR contained 60 Vbeta and 13 Jbeta primers. Assay used: immunoSEQ multiplex PCR; TCRdb lists only in-frame clones, some missing. The sample includes around 200,000 clones, around 83% seen only once; the top ten take about 1.6%. This clonotype was sampled from a man in his fifties or sixties in good health and CMV-seronegative. Material for sequencing was PBMCs.

Here the CDR3 reads CASSSSGVYGYTF. CDR3 DNA sequence: TGTGCCAGTAGTTCTTCCGGGGTCTATGGCTACACCTTC. The V gene is TRBV19, the J gene TRBJ1-2; D gene uncertain. Germline V gene lookup returns CDR1 LNHDA and CDR2 SQIVND (reference sequence). The V and J ends lost 5 bases and 4 bases respectively, with 11 bases between them. The CDR3 has 13 residues.